These 27 T cell receptor beta chains share one sample of origin, sequenced in a study of T cells after yellow fever vaccination. TCRdb called the 5' RACE reads again in MiXCR, with one record for every CDR3 protein. The sample consists of 14,000 or so distinct CDR3 sequences, less than 7.5% of them appearing once. The source material was PBMCs, either bulk or a sorted T-cell subset (CD4+, CD8+, memory, or dextramer-sorted; not recorded which), sampled on the day of the yellow fever booster vaccination. These receptors all come from a man younger than 30 who received the YFV17D yellow fever vaccine.

In this sample, this clonotype turned up many times. The rearrangement uses TRBV5-1 and TRBJ2-1, with TRBD2 matching 14 bases. Trimming removed 4 bases from V and 10 bases from J; junction bases left unmatched: 7. The CDR3 loop spans 15 amino acids. Germline loops: CDR1 SGHRS, CDR2 YFSETQ. Written as DNA, the CDR3 is TGCGCCAGCAGCCAGGGACTAGCGGGGGAGGGGGAGCAGTTCTTC. Amino acids: CASSQGLAGEGEQFF.

This clonotype was observed many times. The rearrangement joins TRBV5-1 to TRBJ2-5; 9 bases are shared with TRBD2. The J segment lost 5 bases and the V segment lost 2 bases, leaving 10 bases of the junction unmatched. CDR3 length equals 16 residues. Per germline, CDR1 SGHRS and CDR2 YFSETQ. The CDR3 region is CASSLGAGGRGETQYF. In DNA form, the CDR3 reads TGCGCCAGCAGCTTAGGAGCGGGGGGCCGGGGGGAGACCCAGTACTTC. The variable domain in full, completed from reference TRBV5-1 and TRBJ2-5, reads KAGVTQTPRYLIKTRGQQVTLSCSPISGHRSVSWYQQTPGQGLQFLFEYFSETQRNKGNFPGRFSGRQFSNSRSEMNVSTLELGDSALYLCASSLGAGGRGETQYFGPGTRLLVL.

By sample fraction, this clonotype is medium-sized. V is TRBV15 and J is TRBJ2-7; either TRBD1 or TRBD2 may supply D (5 bases each). The CDR3 is 14 residues long. Trimming cost V 6 bases and J 7 bases, with 19 bases left between them. CDR1 and CDR2 from the germline V gene are LNHNV and YYDKDF (reference sequence). CDR3 loop: CATRPGLLGQEQYF. DNA for the CDR3: TGTGCCACCAGGCCGGGCCTACTAGGACAAGAGCAGTACTTC.

This clonotype was seen at least ten times. This sequence joins TRBV20-1 and TRBJ2-3; TRBD2 aligns across 9 bases. Germline-derived CDR1 and CDR2 are DFQATT and SNEGSKA (reference sequence). J gave up 3 bases and V 2 bases, and 6 bases lay outside the gene matches. There are 15 residues in the CDR3. The CDR3 DNA sequence: TGCAGTGCTAGATCTCAGCGGGGGGCAACAGATACGCAGTATTTT. Protein: CSARSQRGATDTQYF.

This clonotype was detected ten times or more. V is TRBV7-2 and J is TRBJ1-2, with D possibly TRBD1 on 5 matching bases. V was trimmed by 5 bases and J by 8 bases, leaving 15 bases between them. The CDR3 runs to 13 residues. CDR1 SGHTA and CDR2 FQGNSA come from the germline V gene. The CDR3 sequence is CASSQGRGGGYTF. The CDR3 DNA follows: TGTGCCAGCAGCCAGGGACGCGGTGGCGGCTACACCTTC.

This clonotype was observed at least ten times. The chain joins TRBV9 to TRBJ2-3; 7 nucleotides line up with TRBD2. Germline-derived CDR1 and CDR2 are SGDLS and YYNGEE. The CDR3 is 14 residues long. Trimming cost V 3 bases and J 3 bases; bases outside gene matches: 4. CDR3 DNA sequence: TGTGCCAGCAGCGCAGCGGGATCTACAGATACGCAGTATTTT. Translation gives CASSAAGSTDTQYF. Looking up the rest from reference TRBV9 and TRBJ2-3 gives the full variable domain: DSGVTQTPKHLITATGQRVTLRCSPRSGDLSVYWYQQSLDQGLQFLIQYYNGEERAKGNILERFSAQQFPDLHSELNLSSLELGDSALYFCASSAAGSTDTQYFGPGTRLTVL.

This clonotype was recorded many times. V and J are TRBV5-1 and TRBJ2-5, with 8 bases matching TRBD1. The CDR3 is 14 residues long. The germline CDR1 and CDR2 sequences are SGHRS and YFSETQ. The trim removed 5 bases at V and 4 bases at J, leaving 7 bases unmatched. The DNA of the CDR3 is TGCGCCAGCAGATATTCGACAGGGGCAGAGACCCAGTACTTC. The encoded protein is CASRYSTGAETQYF.

By frequency in the sample, this clonotype is medium-sized. The gene calls are TRBV25-1 and TRBJ2-2, with TRBD1 identical over 11 bases. Germline V gene data show CDR1 as MGHDK and CDR2 as SYGVNS. Trimming took 5 bases from V and 7 from J; bases not matched to a gene: 9. The CDR3 consists of 16 residues. CDR3 residues: CASSKTLGQGDGELFF. Here the CDR3 DNA reads TGTGCCAGCAGTAAGACGTTGGGACAGGGGGACGGGGAGCTGTTTTTT.

This clonotype was seen at least ten times. This rearrangement joins TRBV4-2 to TRBJ2-5, with D possibly matching TRBD1 (5 bases). CDR1 and CDR2 (germline): LGHNA, YNFKEQ. This CDR3 contains 13 residues. V lost 3 bases and J lost 5, with 10 bases in between. As DNA, the CDR3 is TGTGCCAGCAGCCAGGGGCCCGGGGAGACCCAGTACTTC. Residues: CASSQGPGETQYF.

The table lists this clonotype with many counts. The chain is built from TRBV7-9 and TRBJ1-1, with D unclear. V lost 0 bases and J 5 bases, leaving 7 bases between the germline ends. CDR3 length: 13 residues. CDR1 and CDR2 (germline): SEHNR, FQNEAQ (reference sequence). CDR3 protein: CASSLAIGTEAFF. In DNA, the CDR3 is TGTGCCAGCAGCTTAGCAATTGGAACTGAAGCTTTCTTT.

This clonotype was recorded at least ten times. The chain has TRBV5-1 and TRBJ2-5, with D possibly matching TRBD2 (6 bases). There are 18 residues in the CDR3. Germline V lookup: CDR1 SGHRS, CDR2 YFSETQ. Deletions cut 4 bases from V and 4 bases from J, with 26 bases between. The CDR3: CASSPGVSWGLTGETQYF. The CDR3, as DNA: TGCGCCAGCAGCCCGGGGGTTTCGTGGGGCCTCACCGGAGAGACCCAGTACTTC.

This clonotype was found many times. The chain joins TRBV28 to TRBJ2-2, with 8 nucleotides matching TRBD1. This CDR3 comprises 15 residues. The germline V gene has CDR1 MDHEN and CDR2 SYDVKM. Trimming cost V 6 bases and J 3 bases; bases outside gene matches: 6. As DNA, the CDR3 is TGTGCCAGCAGAGGTGGGACAGGCGACACCGGGGAGCTGTTTTTT. Encoded protein: CASRGGTGDTGELFF.

This clonotype is labeled as medium-sized. V gene TRBV11-2 combines with J gene TRBJ1-2; D may be TRBD1 (5 bases). The germline V and J ends were trimmed by 7 bases and 3 bases, with 9 bases remaining between them. The germline CDR1 and CDR2 sequences are SGHAT and FQNNGV. The CDR3 spans 12 residues. The CDR3 DNA sequence: TGTGCCAGCACCCCAGGGTACTATGGCTACACCTTC. Protein product: CASTPGYYGYTF.

By proportion, this clonotype is medium-sized. This chain connects TRBV10-3 to TRBJ2-2; 9 bases match TRBD1. Germline V gives CDR1 ENHRY, CDR2 SYGVKD. V lost 6 bases to trimming and J lost 6 bases; unmatched junction nucleotides: 8. CDR3 size: 15 residues. As DNA, the CDR3 is TGTGCCATCAGGGAAAGACAGGGGGTGGCCGGGGAGCTGTTTTTT. It specifies CAIRERQGVAGELFF.

Ten or more counts support this clonotype. The chain carries TRBV25-1 and TRBJ2-5; possible D gene TRBD2, 6 bases. Trimming pared 5 bases from V and 7 bases from J, leaving 11 bases between. Germline V CDR1 and CDR2: MGHDK, SYGVNS. This CDR3 has 12 residues. The CDR3 DNA reads TGTGCCAGCAGTACTCCCGGGGGGACCCAGTACTTC. Amino acid sequence: CASSTPGGTQYF.

At least ten counts were recorded for this clonotype. This chain connects TRBV7-2 to TRBJ2-7, with D possibly matching TRBD2 (6 bases). Germline V lookup: CDR1 SGHTA, CDR2 FQGNSA. The CDR3 has 14 residues. V lost 1 base and J lost 2, with 9 bases in between. The CDR3 coding sequence is TGTGCCAGCAGCTTAGGGTGGGGGGCCTACGAGCAGTACTTC. Its protein is CASSLGWGAYEQYF.

This clonotype appeared many times. The V call is TRBV4-1, the J call TRBJ1-6; D is possibly TRBD1 (6 bases). The CDR3 sequence is 16 residues long. Germline V gene sequence: CDR1 MGHRA, CDR2 YSYEKL. The germline V and J ends were trimmed by 3 bases and 0 bases, with 9 bases remaining between them. The CDR3 loop is CASSHQGSSYNSPLHF. The CDR3 region has the DNA TGCGCCAGCAGCCACCAGGGGAGCTCCTATAATTCACCCCTCCACTTT.

This clonotype was detected many times. The CDR3 DNA reads as TGCAGTGCTAGAGATAGCGCTACCCAAGAGACCCAGTACTTC. This encodes CSARDSATQETQYF. This chain joins TRBV20-1 and TRBJ2-5; tentative D call: TRBD2 (5 bases). The CDR3 totals 14 residues. V lost 0 bases to trimming and J lost 1 base, with 9 bases between them. Germline V CDR1 and CDR2: DFQATT, SNEGSKA (reference sequence).

This clonotype was counted at least ten times. The chain recombines TRBV5-4 with TRBJ1-1, with D perhaps matching TRBD1 (6 bases). Germline V lookup: CDR1 SGHNT, CDR2 YYREEE (reference sequence). V was trimmed by 9 bases and J by 4 bases, leaving 19 bases between them. The length of the CDR3 is 14 residues. Here the CDR3 reads CATGGQGSVTEAFF. CDR3 nucleotides: TGTGCCACCGGCGGGCAGGGGTCGGTCACTGAAGCTTTCTTT.

This clonotype was counted ten times or more. V usage is TRBV6-2 or TRBV6-3 and J usage is TRBJ2-2; possibly TRBD1 or TRBD2 for D (5 bases each). Germline V lookup: CDR1 MNHEY, CDR2 SVGEGT. V was clipped by 6 bases and J by 3 bases, with 26 bases between them. The CDR3 contains 19 residues. CDR3 nucleotides: TGTGCCAGCAGCTATCAGGCCGACCTTAGAGGGGCCTACACCGGGGAGCTGTTTTTT. It encodes CASSYQADLRGAYTGELFF.

This clonotype showed up many times. The chain couples TRBV7-2 to TRBJ2-5; 8 nucleotides agree with TRBD2. V lost 4 bases and J lost 1; bases outside the gene matches: 2. Per germline, CDR1 SGHTA and CDR2 FQGNSA. The CDR3 totals 14 residues. CDR3 DNA sequence: TGTGCCAGCAGCTACAGCGGGAGCCAAGAGACCCAGTACTTC. This gives the protein CASSYSGSQETQYF.

This clonotype appeared many times. The genes are TRBV7-2 and TRBJ1-5; no firm D call. V shed 2 bases and J shed 7 bases, with 9 bases lying between them. The CDR3 spans 13 residues. The germline gives CDR1 SGHTA, CDR2 FQGNSA. The CDR3 DNA reads TGTGCCAGCAGCTTACAAGTCGGGCAGCCCCAGCATTTT. It codes for CASSLQVGQPQHF.

This clonotype was counted ten times or more. The J gene is TRBJ1-2, the V gene TRBV28; possibly TRBD1 for D (5 bases). The CDR3 has 16 amino acids. Germline-derived CDR1 and CDR2 are MDHEN and SYDVKM. The V gene lost 4 bases and the J gene lost 3 bases, with 18 bases spanning the gap. CDR3 amino acids: CASSSHAGYDHYGYTF. CDR3 nucleotides: TGTGCCAGCAGTTCGCATGCAGGGTATGATCACTATGGCTACACCTTC.

Judged by abundance, this clonotype is medium-sized. The chain carries TRBV21-1 and TRBJ1-1; the table's TRBD1 call for D was not verified on the DNA. TRBV21-1 is a known pseudogene. CDR3 length: 15 amino acids. CDR3 protein: CASSKGNRENTEAFF. The CDR3 bases are TGTGCCAGCAGCAAAGGAAACAGGGAAAACACTGAAGCTTTCTTT.

This clonotype was detected ten times or more. The rearrangement links TRBV19 to TRBJ1-5; D might be TRBD1 (6 bases). The ends were cut back, 1 base at V and 10 bases at J, with 20 bases in the middle. The CDR3 has 16 amino acids. Germline V gene lookup returns CDR1 LNHDA and CDR2 SQIVND (reference sequence). CDR3 in DNA: TGTGCCAGTAGTATAGCCCAAGGACAGCAACGACAACCCCAGCATTTT. Its protein product is CASSIAQGQQRQPQHF.

This clonotype was recorded many times. The V call is TRBV20-1, the J call TRBJ2-5; 7 bases match TRBD2. Germline CDR1 reads DFQATT; CDR2 reads SNEGSKA (reference sequence). This CDR3 comprises 11 residues. The J segment lost 10 bases and the V segment lost 5 bases, leaving 7 bases of the junction unmatched. The CDR3, as DNA: TGCAGTGCTGCCGGGACTACAGACCAGTACTTC. This encodes CSAAGTTDQYF.

This clonotype is medium-sized. This sequence joins TRBV30 and TRBJ2-2; TRBD1 aligns across 10 bases. The CDR3 contains 16 residues. The V and J ends lost 2 bases and 7 bases, in that order; junction bases with no gene match: 10. CDR1 and CDR2 (germline): GTSNPN, SVGIG (reference sequence). The CDR3: CAWSPLDRGLGGELFF. CDR3 in DNA: TGTGCCTGGAGTCCCCTTGACAGGGGGCTTGGCGGGGAGCTGTTTTTT.